What follows are 5 T cell receptor beta chains derived from one specimen sequenced in a study of T cell clonotyping in hematopoietic cell transplantation. Sequencing was performed with immunoSEQ multiplex PCR; in TCRdb, only in-frame clones are kept and a portion is missing. This sample carries under 5,500 clones, 26% of them seen once, and the ten largest clones take 13% to 15%. Sequenced material: peripheral blood mononuclear cells, taken 180 days after allogeneic stem cell transplant. Receptors were obtained from a male patient aged 35-50 years who had an allogeneic stem cell transplant from an unrelated donor, so the T cells may come from the graft donor. Some clones in this sample may be carry-over from other donors' samples.

The chain recombines TRBV29-1 with TRBJ2-7, with TRBD2 as a possible D gene (6 bases). CDR3 length equals 13 residues. V lost 4 bases to trimming and J lost 2 bases, with 12 bases between them. Germline V CDR1 and CDR2: SQVTM, ANQGSEA. As DNA, the CDR3 is TGCAGCGTTGCGGCGGGACTTACCTACGAGCAGTACTTC. It yields the protein CSVAAGLTYEQYF.

V gene TRBV30 combines with J gene TRBJ2-1; D gene ambiguous. The CDR3 is 13 residues long. V dropped 2 bases and J dropped 4 bases, with 9 bases sitting between them. Per germline, CDR1 GTSNPN and CDR2 SVGIG (reference sequence). CDR3 sequence reads: CAWSIMAYNEQFF. DNA for the CDR3: TGTGCCTGGAGTATAATGGCTTACAATGAGCAGTTCTTC. Combining the CDR3 with reference TRBV30 and TRBJ2-1 gives the whole variable domain SQTIHQWPATLVQPVGSPLSLECTVEGTSNPNLYWYRQAAGRGLQLLFYSVGIGQISSEVPQNLSASRPQDRQFILSSKKLLLSDSGFYLCAWSIMAYNEQFFGPGTRLTVL.

The rearrangement links TRBV27 to TRBJ2-5; D ambiguous. V dropped 5 bases and J dropped 5 bases, with 12 bases sitting between them. This CDR3 has 13 residues. Germline V lookup: CDR1 MNHEY, CDR2 SMNVEV (reference sequence). This CDR3 reads CASSHQLGETQYF. DNA of the CDR3: TGTGCCAGCAGTCACCAGCTTGGGGAGACCCAGTACTTC.

J is TRBJ1-4 and V is TRBV5-1, with 9 nucleotides matching TRBD1. Unmatched junction bases numbered 9, after V lost 2 bases and J lost 10 bases. The CDR3 is made up of 15 amino acids. CDR1 is SGHRS, CDR2 YFSETQ, per germline. The CDR3 coding sequence is TGCGCCAGCAGCTTCGAGGACAGGGGCTGGGGAAAACTGTTTTTT. Protein sequence: CASSFEDRGWGKLFF.

The chain combines TRBV30 with TRBJ1-4; 7 bases fit TRBD1. CDR3 size: 14 residues. The ends lost 8 bases at V and 0 bases at J; junction bases unmatched: 6. Germline V CDR1 and CDR2: GTSNPN, SVGIG (reference sequence). The CDR3 region has the DNA TGTGCCGGGGGACAGTCCGCAACTAATGAAAAACTGTTTTTT. Encoded protein: CAGGQSATNEKLFF.